The source of this T cell receptor (beta chain) is a study of cytomegalovirus exposure and HLA in healthy donors (dated by TCRdb to 2016 to 2017). Context from the whole study: The 650 to 750 repertoires of the first cohort and the 95 to 150 validation repertoires were produced on the same platform, according to a later analysis. The study aimed to test whether cataloging public T cell receptors could reveal signatures of past pathogen exposure. A separate validation cohort of 100 to 150 different subjects was used in addition to the 666-subject first cohort. High-throughput TCR immunosequencing, statistical association of individual TCRs with disease status, and machine learning were combined to predict cytomegalovirus infection status. Points the paper makes about the study in general: Of the cluster scores, around 95% were above 0 in a later analysis, which found that TCRs clustered in the first cohort also tended to co-occur in the 90 to 150 validation repertoires. A later analysis lacked HLA typing for the validation cohort, so it scored co-occurrence in that cohort across all 110 or so repertoires. Three of the identified cytomegalovirus-associated TCR beta chains were confirmed in vitro to be specific for cytomegalovirus antigens. According to the authors, the approach could potentially be generalized to other disease states and immunological phenotypes. Across donors, most TCR sequences were observed very rarely, whereas some public TCRs were present in many individuals. The classifier was reported to diagnose cytomegalovirus status with high specificity and sensitivity in both the original cohort and the validation cohort. In the study, some 180 TCR beta chains were listed as associated with cytomegalovirus.

To note about this clone: This receptor's antigen is unknown. Base qualities are not provided; no much larger clone lies one nucleotide away.

Library prep was done by the immunoSEQ multiplex PCR assay. The paper's data handling went like this. A statistical classification framework was built to diagnose cytomegalovirus status from the catalog of TCR beta chain sequences. The clones in this table, taken by TCRdb from immuneACCESS, are in-frame only. Not every clone is retained; where verified, under half of the shortfall comes from an unresolved V gene, and the cause of the rest is unknown. V and J calls and clone size are those listed in that table; D and trimming were worked out from the DNA. Within this sample are about 150,000 clones, with about 86% of them counted one time only. The ten largest clones capture around 20% of the sample. V lost 3 bases and J lost 6 bases, and the count of bases not matched to a germline gene is 5. CDR1 SEHNR and CDR2 FQNEAQ were looked up in the germline V gene (reference sequence). From cysteine to phenylalanine, the CDR3 is 15 amino acids long. Of the read, only the CDR3 DNA is kept; its 45 bases are in frame from base 1.

The donors were included in the validation cohort of over a hundred subjects, a group kept apart from the roughly 670-subject first cohort. Sequenced material: PBMCs. Recombination connected TRBV7-9 to TRBJ1-2, with 12 central nucleotides matching TRBD1. This clonotype originated in a man aged 18 to 29 in good health and CMV-seropositive. Here the CDR3 is given as CASSLGDRGRNGYTF. The bases read TGTGCCAGCAGCTTGGGGGACAGGGGGCGGAATGGCTACACCTTC.